Given below is one T cell receptor (beta chain) in context. The antigen remains undetermined. These data are taken from a study of OX40 agonist ivuxolimab in advanced cancers. Profiled with immunoSEQ multiplex PCR; TCRdb holds only in-frame clones, not every one. The table has about 49,000 clones, around 85% seen once. Autoimmune disease history or systemic immunosuppression meant exclusion. CDR1 is SGDLS, CDR2 YYNGEE, per germline. The CDR3 spans 15 residues. After removal of 0 bases from V and 1 base from J, the junction contained 1 base not matched to a gene. General study points: Expanded peripheral T cells had an undetermined antigen specificity.

This sample comprised CD4+ or CD8+ T cells sorted from blood, obtained in a trial of the OX40 agonist ivuxolimab. V usage is TRBV9 and J usage is TRBJ1-2; 9 bases map to TRBD1. The receptor comes from an adult with an advanced solid tumor such as melanoma, head and neck, liver or kidney cancer. As DNA, the CDR3 is TGTGCCAGCAGCGTAGACAGGGGGCTTAACTATGGCTACACCTTC. Protein product: CASSVDRGLNYGYTF.